The 14 T cell receptor beta chains below come from one sample, sequenced in a study of technical replicates of blood from a handful of donors. Assay: immunoSEQ multiplex PCR; the TCRdb copy retains only in-frame clones and omits some. The table shows 95,000 to 100,000 clones, with roughly 95% occurring only once. Material: T cells isolated from PBMCs. The receptors stem from a human donor in good health.

This chain links TRBV5-4 with TRBJ1-2; 8 nucleotides agree with TRBD1. The CDR3 loop spans 14 amino acids. Germline V gene sequence: CDR1 SGHNT, CDR2 YYREEE (reference sequence). Trimming at V came to 3 bases and at J to 8 bases, leaving 9 bases not matched to a gene. This CDR3 reads CASSSTGESGGYTF. As DNA, the CDR3 is TGTGCCAGCAGCTCGACAGGGGAATCGGGAGGCTACACCTTC.

The chain employs TRBV7-9 and TRBJ2-1; D ambiguous. The CDR3 totals 12 residues. CDR1 is SEHNR and CDR2 is FQNEAQ in the germline V gene (reference sequence). The V gene lost 1 base and the J gene lost 7 bases, with 5 bases spanning the gap. CDR3 protein: CASSLVSNEQFF. Written as DNA, the CDR3 is TGTGCCAGCAGCTTAGTGAGTAATGAGCAGTTCTTC. The variable domain in full, with the rest retrieved from reference TRBV7-9 and TRBJ2-1, is DTGVSQNPRHKITKRGQNVTFRCDPISEHNRLYWYRQTLGQGPEFLTYFQNEAQLEKSRLLSDRFSAERPKGSFSTLEIQRTEQGDSAMYLCASSLVSNEQFFGPGTRLTVL.

The V gene is TRBV7-2, the J gene TRBJ1-2; D ambiguous. The CDR3 length is 13 residues. Germline lookup yields CDR1 SGHTA and CDR2 FQGNSA. Trimming took 6 bases from V and 6 from J, leaving 14 bases between them. The CDR3 DNA reads TGTGCCAGCAGTTTCCTTGGACTGAATGGCTACACCTTC. It is translated as CASSFLGLNGYTF.

The chain links TRBV18 to TRBJ1-2; TRBD1 matches 11 bases. This CDR3 spans 14 amino acids. In germline, CDR1 is KGHSH, CDR2 LQKENI. J lost 7 bases, V lost 6 bases, and 7 bases had no gene match. CDR3 residues: CASSSDRGRAGYTF. The CDR3 nucleotides are TGTGCCAGCTCGTCGGACAGGGGGCGCGCTGGCTACACCTTC.

The chain employs TRBV15 and TRBJ1-2; 7 positions agree with TRBD1. Germline V gene sequence: CDR1 LNHNV, CDR2 YYDKDF (reference sequence). This CDR3 has 16 amino acids. The V and J ends lost 0 bases and 4 bases, in that order; junction bases with no gene match: 8. The CDR3 nucleotides read TGTGCCACCAGCAGAGACCCGACAGGGAACCCCTATGGCTACACCTTC. Encoded protein: CATSRDPTGNPYGYTF.

V usage is TRBV5-6 and J usage is TRBJ2-1; a weak D match, TRBD2 (5 bases). The length of the CDR3 is 14 residues. The germline V gene has CDR1 SGHDT and CDR2 YYEEEE. V shed 2 bases and J shed 4 bases, with 10 bases lying between them. CDR3 nucleotides: TGTGCCAGCAGCTTAGGAGCGGCATACAATGAGCAGTTCTTC. Its translation: CASSLGAAYNEQFF. The whole variable domain, remainder taken from reference TRBV5-6 and TRBJ2-1, is DAGVTQSPTHLIKTRGQQVTLRCSPKSGHDTVSWYQQALGQGPQFIFQYYEEEERQRGNFPDRFSGHQFPNYSSELNVNALLLGDSALYLCASSLGAAYNEQFFGPGTRLTVL.

The chain has TRBV28 and TRBJ2-3, with TRBD1 matching over 7 bases. The ends lost 8 bases at V and 0 bases at J; junction bases unmatched: 2. CDR3 length equals 13 residues. The V gene's germline CDR1 is MDHEN and CDR2 SYDVKM. The CDR3 here is CASSGGSTDTQYF. The CDR3 nucleotides are TGTGCCAGCTCAGGGGGTAGCACAGATACGCAGTATTTT.

This clone was counted only a few times. The chain joins TRBV7-8 to TRBJ1-2; the match to TRBD1 covers 7 bases. Looked up from germline, CDR1 is SGHVS and CDR2 is FQNEAQ. Trimming removed 4 bases from V and 0 bases from J; junction bases left unmatched: 5. This CDR3 is 15 amino acids long. CDR3 bases: TGTGCCAGCAGCTCACGACAGGGAACTAACTATGGCTACACCTTC. It codes for CASSSRQGTNYGYTF.

The chain is built from TRBV19 and TRBJ2-2; tentative D call: TRBD2 (7 bases). This CDR3 has 18 amino acids. V shed 6 bases and J shed 7 bases, with 27 bases lying between them. Per germline, CDR1 LNHDA and CDR2 SQIVND (reference sequence). The CDR3 DNA follows: TGTGCCAGTAGCAATGAGGGGGGGAGCTGGGGCAGCATCGGGGAGCTGTTTTTT. Its protein is CASSNEGGSWGSIGELFF.

V is TRBV10-3 and J is TRBJ2-7; possible D gene TRBD2, 6 bases. V was cut by 6 bases and J by 0 bases, with 18 bases left in between. This CDR3 comprises 16 residues. The germline gives CDR1 ENHRY, CDR2 SYGVKD. The CDR3 region has the DNA TGTGCCATCAGCCCTCGATTGGAGGGACCCTCCTACGAGCAGTACTTC. Protein product: CAISPRLEGPSYEQYF.

The J gene is TRBJ1-2, the V gene TRBV28; 10 bases match TRBD1. V trimming: 10 bases; J trimming: 4 bases; junction bases outside the gene matches: 12. The CDR3 sequence is 15 residues long. The germline gives CDR1 MDHEN, CDR2 SYDVKM. The CDR3 sequence is CATLGQGVSGYGYTF. In DNA form, the CDR3 reads TGTGCCACTTTAGGACAGGGGGTTTCAGGCTATGGCTACACCTTC.

The chain joins TRBV28 to TRBJ1-4; a possible D gene is TRBD1 (6 bases). The CDR3 totals 16 residues. CDR1 and CDR2 (germline): MDHEN, SYDVKM. V was trimmed by 3 bases and J by 3 bases, leaving 14 bases between them. CDR3 protein: CASSFGGATANEKLFF. CDR3 in DNA: TGTGCCAGCAGTTTTGGGGGGGCGACTGCTAATGAAAAACTGTTTTTT. Full variable domain (missing parts from reference TRBV28 and TRBJ1-4): DVKVTQSSRYLVKRTGEKVFLECVQDMDHENMFWYRQDPGLGLRLIYFSYDVKMKEKGDIPEGYSVSREKKERFSLILESASTNQTSMYLCASSFGGATANEKLFFGSGTQLSVL.

The genes are TRBV30 and TRBJ2-1, with unresolved D. V was trimmed by 1 base and J by 4 bases, leaving 2 bases between them. The CDR3 consists of 11 residues. Germline values: CDR1 GTSNPN, CDR2 SVGIG (reference sequence). The chain's CDR3 is CAWSAYNEQFF. As DNA, the CDR3 is TGTGCCTGGAGTGCGTACAATGAGCAGTTCTTC.

The chain recombines TRBV7-9 with TRBJ2-7; tentative D call: TRBD2 (5 bases). The CDR3 has 14 amino acids. Trimming pared 5 bases from V and 1 base from J, leaving 12 bases between. CDR1 and CDR2 from the germline V gene are SEHNR and FQNEAQ (reference sequence). The CDR3, as DNA: TGTGCCAGCAGCCCTAGGACTGCGTCCTACGAGCAGTACTTC. This codes for CASSPRTASYEQYF.